Presented here are 2 T cell receptor beta chains from one specimen sequenced in a study of T-cell reconstitution after alpha-beta-depleted transplantation in children. It was with unique molecular identifiers that the TCRbeta library was prepared. Using its own MiXCR run on the PCR reads, TCRdb lists one record per CDR3 protein. The sample shows 530,000 or so distinct CDR3 sequences, roughly 27% of them seen only once. The specimen comprised PBMCs, sampled before TCRalphabeta/CD19-depleted stem cell transplant. The receptors stem from a boy younger than two with Wiskott-Aldrich syndrome, due to receive a stem cell transplant.

The V call is TRBV12-3 or TRBV12-4, the J call TRBJ1-5; TRBD1 might be the D (5 bases). Between the trimmed V and J ends, which lost 8 bases and 3 bases, there was a span of 14 bases. This CDR3 spans 14 amino acids. DNA of the CDR3: TGTGCCAGCGGGGGACGGGGATACAATCAGCCCCAGCATTTT. It specifies CASGGRGYNQPQHF.

This clonotype showed up just a few times. The chain combines TRBV5-5 with TRBJ2-1; the match to TRBD1 covers 7 bases. The CDR3 is made up of 16 amino acids. Germline lookup yields CDR1 SGHKS and CDR2 YYEKEE (reference sequence). The V segment lost 4 bases and the J segment 3 bases; nucleotides outside the gene matches: 10. CDR3 amino acids: CASSPRGTEIYNEQFF. The CDR3 nucleotides are TGTGCCAGCAGCCCTAGGGGGACAGAAATCTACAATGAGCAGTTCTTC.